Presented here are 2 T cell receptor beta chains from one specimen sequenced in a study of Graves' ophthalmopathy and Graves' hyperthyroidism (dated by TCRdb to the late 2010s). The instrument was an Illumina HiSeq 2000. TCR beta CDR3 regions were amplified from RNA transcripts for repertoire sequencing. The first round of RT-PCR was done with HTBI primers and the Qiagen OneStep RT-PCR kit, and was followed by a second round of multiplex PCR, then size selection and purification. TCRdb cleaned the public reads at Q25 with fastp, built clones with MiXCR and kept in-frame beta chains. Rows matching on CDR3 protein sequence are summarized as one entry with the most common DNA and genes. Recorded for this sample are 400,000 or so distinct CDR3 sequences; about a sixth of them occurred a single time. The ten largest clones take up 2.4% of the sample. Source material: peripheral blood. The receptors here all came from an adult woman with stable Graves' hyperthyroidism.

The gene calls are TRBV6-1 and TRBJ2-7; 9 nucleotides agree with TRBD2. Losses at the gene ends were 2 bases for V and 0 bases for J; bases not matched to a gene: 2. This CDR3 spans 15 amino acids. Germline V gene data show CDR1 as MNHNS and CDR2 as SASEGT. CDR3 coding DNA: TGTGCCAGCAGTGAAATAGCGGGGGACTCCTACGAGCAGTACTTC. Its protein product is CASSEIAGDSYEQYF.

The chain links TRBV25-1 to TRBJ2-5; D ambiguous. The V and J ends lost 5 bases and 5 bases respectively, with 21 bases between them. The CDR3 is made up of 16 amino acids. Germline assignment: CDR1 MGHDK and CDR2 SYGVNS. The CDR3 DNA follows: TGTGCCAGCAGTATTCGCTGCCCAGGAGTTGGGGAGACCCAGTACTTC. Amino acids: CASSIRCPGVGETQYF.